This note documents a single T cell receptor beta chain sequence. The antigen is not known. This entry comes from a study of cytomegalovirus exposure and HLA in healthy donors. General study points: Later on, a genetic analysis was performed. It linked a missense variant in DCLRE1C with V- and J-gene trimming of TCR beta. Later analysis showed TCR association rates varying by HLA locus, highest for DRB1 and lowest for HLA-C. Reportedly, diagnosis of cytomegalovirus status by the classifier showed high specificity and sensitivity. The presence/absence work took it that sequencing depth was about the same across donors.

V lost 8 bases and J 2 bases, leaving 13 bases between the germline ends. In germline, CDR1 is WSHSY, CDR2 SAAADI. The CDR3 has 14 residues. Primers: 60 Vbeta forward and 13 Jbeta reverse. Assay used: immunoSEQ multiplex PCR; TCRdb lists only in-frame clones, some missing. The sample has roughly 140,000 clones, over 60% seen once. The sequencing input was PBMCs. The TCR sequence derives from a man between 35 and 55 years old in good health and CMV-seropositive. The genes are TRBV10-2 and TRBJ1-3; no clear D gene. The CDR3 here is CASGNSGTGNTIYF. DNA for the CDR3: TGCGCCAGCGGCAATTCGGGGACTGGAAACACCATATATTTT.